A single sample is the source of the 24 T cell receptor beta chains below, sequenced in a study of cytomegalovirus exposure and HLA in healthy donors (dated by TCRdb to between 2016 and 2019). Receptor amplification or capture employed the immunoSEQ multiplex PCR assay. For the multiplex PCR, a mixture combining 60 forward primers for TCR Vbeta segments and 13 reverse primers for TCR Jbeta segments was used. Held by TCRdb, this immuneACCESS table contains in-frame sequences only and omits some clones. Under half of the omission traces to an unresolved V gene where checked; the cause of the rest is unknown. The sample table records about 160,000 clones; 79% of these occur just once. Clones ranked in the top ten supply 3% to 4% of the sample. The sample was PBMCs. The receptors shown here come from a human donor in good health.

The chain carries TRBV6-6 and TRBJ1-3; D unclear. Trimming stripped 2 bases from V and 5 bases from J, with 4 bases between. This CDR3 has 12 residues. The germline V gene has CDR1 MNHNY and CDR2 SVGAGI (reference sequence). The CDR3 nucleotides are TGTGCCAGCAGTTACGGCAGAAACACCATATATTTT. It yields the protein CASSYGRNTIYF.

V and J are TRBV6-5 and TRBJ1-1; D may be TRBD1 (5 bases). This CDR3 is built from 13 residues. V was clipped by 6 bases and J by 2 bases, with 10 bases between them. Germline values: CDR1 MNHEY, CDR2 SVGAGI. In DNA, the CDR3 is TGTGCCAGCAGATTCGGACAAAACACTGAAGCTTTCTTT. Protein sequence: CASRFGQNTEAFF.

This clone showed up just once. The rearrangement joins TRBV19 to TRBJ2-1, with D unresolved. This CDR3 is 13 amino acids long. Germline V gives CDR1 LNHDA, CDR2 SQIVND (reference sequence). V lost 4 bases and J 4 bases, leaving 8 bases between the germline ends. Here the CDR3 reads CASSRAVYNEQFF. Written as DNA, the CDR3 is TGTGCCAGTAGTAGAGCCGTTTACAATGAGCAGTTCTTC.

In its sample, this clone was seen once. The chain links TRBV5-1 to TRBJ1-5; 7 nucleotides line up with TRBD1. Trimming cost V 0 bases and J 7 bases; bases outside gene matches: 4. The CDR3 loop spans 14 amino acids. Germline CDR1 SGHRS, CDR2 YFSETQ. This chain's CDR3 is CASSLEGASQPQHF. The CDR3 DNA follows: TGCGCCAGCAGCTTGGAGGGGGCTTCGCAGCCCCAGCATTTT.

This clone was recorded once. Here the CDR3 reads CASSGTSYNEQFF. Here the CDR3 DNA reads TGTGCCAGCTCGGGGACTTCCTACAATGAGCAGTTCTTC. The chain couples TRBV28 to TRBJ2-1, with D tentatively TRBD2 (6 bases). V was cut by 8 bases and J by 1 base, with 9 bases left in between. This CDR3 contains 13 residues. Germline CDR1 is MDHEN and CDR2 is SYDVKM.

The chain uses TRBV11-1 and TRBJ2-7, with D possibly matching TRBD2 (6 bases). The V gene lost 4 bases and the J gene lost 6 bases, with 10 bases spanning the gap. This CDR3 has 12 residues. Looked up from germline, CDR1 is SGHAT and CDR2 is FQDESV (reference sequence). The CDR3 DNA sequence: TGTGCCAGCAGCTCCGGGGGTCGCGAGCAGTACTTC. It is translated as CASSSGGREQYF.

This chain joins TRBV6-5 and TRBJ2-3, with 7 nucleotides matching TRBD2. V lost 4 bases to trimming and J lost 6 bases; unmatched junction nucleotides: 4. Per the germline V gene, CDR1 is MNHEY and CDR2 is SVGAGI. The CDR3 loop spans 13 amino acids. CDR3 DNA: TGTGCCAGCAGTTGGGAGGGACTGGATACGCAGTATTTT. This translates into CASSWEGLDTQYF.

V is TRBV6-1 and J is TRBJ1-2, with D possibly being TRBD1 (6 bases). V lost 3 bases to trimming and J lost 3 bases, with 17 bases between them. The CDR3 has 16 amino acids. From germline, CDR1 is MNHNS and CDR2 SASEGT. CDR3 in amino acids: CASSEFDRINHYGYTF. In DNA form, the CDR3 reads TGTGCCAGCAGTGAGTTCGACAGGATCAACCACTATGGCTACACCTTC.

V gene TRBV2 combines with J gene TRBJ1-2; 9 nucleotides line up with TRBD1. The V gene end was trimmed by 6 bases and the J gene end by 7 bases; junction bases not matched to a gene: 3. Germline CDR1 and CDR2: SNHLY and FYNNEI. There are 12 residues in the CDR3. CDR3 coding DNA: TGTGCCAGCAGGGGACAGGGCGGTGGCTACACCTTC. It translates to CASRGQGGGYTF.

Turning to this clone: Germline is not matched at one junction end, which may reflect a read error. The rearrangement uses TRBV9 and TRBJ1-2, with 7 bases lining up with TRBD1. CDR3 length equals 13 residues. CDR1 is SGDLS, CDR2 YYNGEE, per germline. The CDR3 is CASSVSTGYAYTF. The CDR3 DNA follows: TGTGCCAGCAGCGTTTCGACAGGGTATGCCTACACCTTC.

Remarks on this clone: A read error may produce the germline difference seen at one junction end. V and J are TRBV6-1 and TRBJ2-3, with a weak D call TRBD1 (5 bases). CDR1 MNHNS and CDR2 SASEGT come from the germline V gene. The CDR3 runs 14 residues. Here the CDR3 DNA reads TGTGCCAGCATGGTACTTGGAACCACAGGTACGCAGTATTTT. Amino acid sequence: CASMVLGTTGTQYF.

The chain is built from TRBV19 and TRBJ1-1, with D maybe TRBD1 (5 bases). Germline V gene sequence: CDR1 LNHDA, CDR2 SQIVND (reference sequence). CDR3 length equals 15 residues. Deletions cut 3 bases from V and 4 bases from J, with 15 bases between. The CDR3 nucleotides read TGTGCCAGTAGTATTATTAGGCAGGGCTTCACTGAAGCTTTCTTT. It is translated as CASSIIRQGFTEAFF. The entire variable domain, with the rest obtained from reference TRBV19 and TRBJ1-1, is as follows: DGGITQSPKYLFRKEGQNVTLSCEQNLNHDAMYWYRQDPGQGLRLIYYSQIVNDFQKGDIAEGYSVSREKKESFPLTVTSAQKNPTAFYLCASSIIRQGFTEAFFGQGTRLTVV.

The chain uses TRBV10-3 and TRBJ1-2; TRBD1 matches 10 bases. The V segment lost 6 bases and the J segment 0 bases; nucleotides outside the gene matches: 7. The CDR3 loop spans 16 amino acids. Germline loops: CDR1 ENHRY, CDR2 SYGVKD. CDR3 loop: CAIRGLTGGSNYGYTF. CDR3 coding DNA: TGTGCCATCAGGGGGTTGACAGGGGGCTCTAACTATGGCTACACCTTC.

The chain joins TRBV7-9 to TRBJ1-5; D is possibly TRBD1 (6 bases). The CDR3 is made up of 17 amino acids. Germline-derived CDR1 and CDR2 are SEHNR and FQNEAQ (reference sequence). V dropped 5 bases and J dropped 4 bases, with 21 bases sitting between them. The CDR3 spells CASSPTPSGVGNQPQHF. The CDR3 DNA reads as TGTGCCAGCAGCCCAACCCCCTCAGGGGTAGGGAATCAGCCCCAGCATTTT.

V usage is TRBV4-1 and J usage is TRBJ2-7, with TRBD1 matching 9 bases. With 1 base clipped from V and 3 bases from J, the junction kept 7 bases outside the gene matches. CDR3 length equals 16 residues. Per the germline V gene, CDR1 is MGHRA and CDR2 is YSYEKL. CDR3 amino acids: CASSQGGQGQIYEQYF. The CDR3 region has the DNA TGCGCCAGCAGCCAAGGGGGACAGGGTCAGATCTACGAGCAGTACTTC.

This clone has a handful of counts. V is TRBV15 and J is TRBJ2-5, with TRBD2 matching over 10 bases. The CDR3 has 16 amino acids. Germline CDR1 LNHNV, CDR2 YYDKDF (reference sequence). V was clipped by 0 bases and J by 5 bases; unmatched bases: 6. The CDR3 DNA reads as TGTGCCACCAGCAGAGAGGTCCAGCGGGGGGGCGAGACCCAGTACTTC. Translated: CATSREVQRGGETQYF. Using reference TRBV15 and TRBJ2-5 for the parts outside the CDR3, the full variable domain is DAMVIQNPRYQVTQFGKPVTLSCSQTLNHNVMYWYQQKSSQAPKLLFHYYDKDFNNEADTPDNFQSRRPNTSFCFLDIRSPGLGDTAMYLCATSREVQRGGETQYFGPGTRLLVL.

This chain joins TRBV5-1 and TRBJ2-3; the D is unclear. CDR1 and CDR2 (germline): SGHRS, YFSETQ. The CDR3 consists of 14 residues. V lost 3 bases, J lost 2 bases, and 10 bases lay in between. The CDR3 reads CASSSEPATDTQYF. As DNA, the CDR3 is TGCGCCAGCAGCTCCGAGCCCGCCACAGATACGCAGTATTTT. Full variable domain (remainder filled in from reference TRBV5-1 and TRBJ2-3): KAGVTQTPRYLIKTRGQQVTLSCSPISGHRSVSWYQQTPGQGLQFLFEYFSETQRNKGNFPGRFSGRQFSNSRSEMNVSTLELGDSALYLCASSSEPATDTQYFGPGTRLTVL.

The chain joins TRBV27 to TRBJ2-7, with 11 bases fitting TRBD1. The germline V gene has CDR1 MNHEY and CDR2 SMNVEV (reference sequence). V was clipped by 5 bases and J by 6 bases; unmatched bases: 6. This CDR3 spans 14 amino acids. CDR3 sequence: CASSLGQGAGEQYF. The CDR3 bases are TGTGCCAGCAGTCTAGGACAGGGGGCGGGCGAGCAGTACTTC.

About this clone: The germline gene is not matched at one end of the junction; a read error may be the cause. The chain couples TRBV4-2 to TRBJ2-1, with TRBD2 matching over 9 bases. CDR3 length: 13 amino acids. From germline, CDR1 is LGHNA and CDR2 YNFKEQ. CDR3 nucleotide sequence: TGTGCCAGCAGCCAAGTGGGGCGGGAGGGCCAGATCTTC. Protein: CASSQVGREGQIF.

CDR3 amino acids: CASRTGGIAGYTF. The CDR3 DNA reads as TGCGCCAGCAGGACAGGGGGCATTGCTGGCTACACCTTC. The chain has TRBV10-2 and TRBJ1-2; 10 bases are a match to TRBD1. V shed 6 bases, J shed 7 bases, and the junction held 5 bases outside the gene matches. The germline V gene has CDR1 WSHSY and CDR2 SAAADI. CDR3 length: 13 amino acids.

The genes are TRBV5-1 and TRBJ2-1; 7 bases match TRBD1. Germline V gene data show CDR1 as SGHRS and CDR2 as YFSETQ. The junction had 9 bases not matched to a gene; V was cut back by 1 base and J by 8 bases. The CDR3 has 15 amino acids. For the CDR3, the DNA is TGCGCCAGCAGCTTGTTCACAGGGGTATGGGATGAGCAGTTCTTC. It specifies CASSLFTGVWDEQFF.

The chain is built from TRBV2 and TRBJ1-6, with 9 bases fitting TRBD1. In germline, CDR1 is SNHLY, CDR2 FYNNEI. The J segment lost 6 bases and the V segment lost 6 bases, leaving 6 bases of the junction unmatched. The CDR3 sequence is 15 residues long. CDR3 bases: TGTGCCAGCAGGCCCGGGACAGGGTTTAATTCACCCCTCCACTTT. Translation: CASRPGTGFNSPLHF. The full variable domain, with the rest looked up from reference TRBV2 and TRBJ1-6, is EPEVTQTPSHQVTQMGQEVILRCVPISNHLYFYWYRQILGQKVEFLVSFYNNEISEKSEIFDDQFSVERPDGSNFTLKIRSTKLEDSAMYFCASRPGTGFNSPLHFGNGTRLTVT.

This clone was counted a single time. The chain has TRBV5-8 and TRBJ2-5; possible D gene TRBD2, 6 bases. With 0 bases removed from V and 5 bases from J, the gap between germline ends came to 11 bases. This CDR3 comprises 14 residues. The germline V gene encodes CDR1 SGHTS and CDR2 YDEGEE. CDR3 in DNA: TGTGCCAGCAGCTTGGGAGGGACTGGTGAGACCCAGTACTTC. Protein: CASSLGGTGETQYF.

The chain couples TRBV6-6 to TRBJ2-7; TRBD1 matches at 8 bases. CDR1 and CDR2 (germline): MNHNY, SVGAGI (reference sequence). This CDR3 spans 15 amino acids. The trim removed 8 bases at V and 4 bases at J, leaving 13 bases unmatched. CDR3 residues: CASQGPGQALYEQYF. CDR3 nucleotides: TGTGCCAGCCAGGGGCCGGGACAGGCGCTTTACGAGCAGTACTTC.